Below, one TCR beta chain is given with its context. Its antigen remains unknown. This specimen belongs to a study of CD8+CD57+ T cells in acquired aplastic anemia. About the research overall: Isolated CD4+ and CD8+ cells, once sorted, yielded DNA averaging around 3.1 ug. Healthy donor CD4+ samples were sequenced to a depth that averaged approximately 10 million reads. Study results and caveats: Approximately 28 CD8+ CDR3 sequences were shared between patients and controls. A significant difference in CD8+ Simpson's diversity between patients and controls was not found.

CDR1 is PRHDT and CDR2 is FYEKMQ in the germline V gene (reference sequence). Losses at the gene ends were 0 bases for V and 3 bases for J; bases not matched to a gene: 4. The CDR3 length is 15 residues. Genomic DNA provided the template from which TCR beta VDJ and CDR3 profiles were obtained. MiXCR was run by TCRdb on the reads, yielding one entry per CDR3 protein. The data hold about 220,000 distinct CDR3 sequences, with roughly 35% observed a single time. The rearrangement links TRBV13 to TRBJ2-7; 8 bases are shared with TRBD1. The source is a human donor in good health, serving as a control. Sample: sorted CD4+, CD8+, or CD8+CD57+ T cells (not recorded which) from PBMCs. The CDR3 spells CASSLGQGGFYEQYF. The CDR3 nucleotides are TGTGCCAGCAGCTTAGGACAGGGGGGATTCTACGAGCAGTACTTC.